This T cell receptor (beta chain) emerged from a study of T cell responses to AZD1222 COVID-19 vaccine. Using immunoSEQ multiplex PCR, the repertoire was profiled, and TCRdb retains in-frame clones only, with some absent. This repertoire shows 75,000 to 85,000 clones, around three quarters found once; its top ten account for about 25%. Germline V gives CDR1 SQVTM, CDR2 ANQGSEA. Deletions cut 5 bases from V and 3 bases from J, with 10 bases between. The CDR3 is 12 amino acids. The TCR comes from an adult who received the MenACWY meningococcal vaccine as a control. Sequenced here: peripheral blood, sampled 28 days after the second dose of the MenACWY control vaccine. The rearrangement links TRBV29-1 to TRBJ1-1; tentative D call: TRBD1 (6 bases). The CDR3 reads CSVSGGDTEAFF. The CDR3, as DNA: TGCAGCGTTTCTGGGGGCGACACTGAAGCTTTCTTT. Filled out from reference TRBV29-1 and TRBJ1-1, the complete variable domain reads SAVISQKPSRDICQRGTSLTIQCQVDSQVTMMFWYRQQPGQSLTLIATANQGSEATYESGFVIDKFPISRPNLTFSTLTVSNMSPEDSSIYLCSVSGGDTEAFFGQGTRLTVV.